This TCR beta chain was captured in a study of Graves' ophthalmopathy and Graves' hyperthyroidism. At the level of the study: The stable label applied to hyperthyroidism with no ophthalmopathy within 18 months of follow-up.

Study-level points and caveats: Ophthalmopathy versus stable hyperthyroidism: 13-signature model gave around 90% sensitivity, 80% to 84% specificity.

After removal of 6 bases from V and 0 bases from J, the junction contained 4 bases not matched to a gene. This CDR3 region has 15 residues. Per the germline V gene, CDR1 is MGHDK and CDR2 is SYGVNS. Amplification targeted the TCR beta CDR3 regions, with RNA transcripts as the source material. HTBI primers primed a first-round RT-PCR, and a second-round multiplex PCR followed. TCRdb re-analysed the multiplex PCR reads in MiXCR, keeping a single row per CDR3 protein. The table lists approximately 540,000 distinct CDR3 sequences, about 35% of them singletons, with 4% to 5% in the top ten. In the case of this clonotype: As yet, its antigen is unknown.

Orbital computed tomography and thyroid ultrasound, along with TRAb, serum thyroxine and clinical symptoms, underpinned diagnosis. The chain uses TRBV25-1 and TRBJ2-3; 9 bases line up with TRBD2. The source is an adult man with Graves' hyperthyroidism. The sample comprised peripheral blood or thyroid tissue (not recorded which). CDR3 sequence reads: CASSQTSGSTDTQYF. The CDR3 bases are TGTGCCAGCAGCCAGACTAGCGGAAGCACAGATACGCAGTATTTT.